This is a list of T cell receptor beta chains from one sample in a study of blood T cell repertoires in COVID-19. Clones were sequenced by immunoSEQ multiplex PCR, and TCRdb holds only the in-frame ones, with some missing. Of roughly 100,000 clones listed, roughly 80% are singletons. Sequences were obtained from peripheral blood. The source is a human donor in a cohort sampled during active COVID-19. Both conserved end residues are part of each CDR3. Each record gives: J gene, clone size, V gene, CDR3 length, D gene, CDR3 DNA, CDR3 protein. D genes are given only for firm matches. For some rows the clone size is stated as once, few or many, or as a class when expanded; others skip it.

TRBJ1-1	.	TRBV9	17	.	TGTGCCAGCAGCGTAGAGGGGTCACGAGGCCGGTGGAATGAAGCTTTCTTT	CASSVEGSRGRWNEAFF
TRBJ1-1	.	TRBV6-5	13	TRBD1	TGTGCCAGCAGCCCAGGGACAGCCACTGAAGCTTTCTTT	CASSPGTATEAFF
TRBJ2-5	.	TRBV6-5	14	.	TGTGCCAGCAGTTCGACAGTGACCCAAGAGACCCAGTACTTC	CASSSTVTQETQYF
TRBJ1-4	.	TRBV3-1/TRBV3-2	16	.	TGTGCCAGCAGCCAAGACCACGCCACATCAGGAGGAAAACTGTTTTTT	CASSQDHATSGGKLFF
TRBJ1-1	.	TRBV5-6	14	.	TGTGCCAGCAGCTTGGGGCAGAACCCGACTGAAGCTTTCTTT	CASSLGQNPTEAFF
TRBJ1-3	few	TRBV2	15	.	TGTGCCAGCAGTGGGGGCCGATACTCTGGAAACACCATATATTTT	CASSGGRYSGNTIYF
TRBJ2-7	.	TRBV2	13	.	TGTGCCAGCATCGGGGGGCAATCCTACGAGCAGTACTTC	CASIGGQSYEQYF
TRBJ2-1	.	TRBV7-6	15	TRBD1	TGTGCCAGCAGCCCCCGGGACAGGCTTAACAATGAGCAGTTCTTC	CASSPRDRLNNEQFF
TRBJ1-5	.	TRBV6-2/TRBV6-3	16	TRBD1	TGTGCCAGCAGTTACCCCGGGACAGGCCCACCGTGGCCCCAGCATTTT	CASSYPGTGPPWPQHF
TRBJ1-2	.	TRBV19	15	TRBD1	TGTGCCAGTAGTCGGCCGGTGGGACAGGGTAAAGGCTACACCTTC	CASSRPVGQGKGYTF
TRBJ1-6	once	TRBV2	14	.	TGTGCCAGCCGGAGGAGGACAGAAAATTCACCCCTCCACTTT	CASRRRTENSPLHF
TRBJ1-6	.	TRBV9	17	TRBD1	TGTGCCAGCAGCCACCCTCGACTAGACAGGGTACATTCACCCCTCCACTTT	CASSHPRLDRVHSPLHF
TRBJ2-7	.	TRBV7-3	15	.	TGTGCCAGCAGCTTAACGGGGCAGTACCCCTACGAGCAGTACTTC	CASSLTGQYPYEQYF
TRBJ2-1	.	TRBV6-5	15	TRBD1	TGTGCCAGCAGTCCCCGGCGGGGACAGGGAGGTGAGCAGTTCTTC	CASSPRRGQGGEQFF
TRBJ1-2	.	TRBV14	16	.	TGTGCCAGCAGCCAAGTAAAGTCTGGACAGCGCTATGGCTACACCTTC	CASSQVKSGQRYGYTF
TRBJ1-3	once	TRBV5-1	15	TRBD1	TGCGCCAGCAGCTTGGGGACAGGGTATGGAAACACCATATATTTT	CASSLGTGYGNTIYF